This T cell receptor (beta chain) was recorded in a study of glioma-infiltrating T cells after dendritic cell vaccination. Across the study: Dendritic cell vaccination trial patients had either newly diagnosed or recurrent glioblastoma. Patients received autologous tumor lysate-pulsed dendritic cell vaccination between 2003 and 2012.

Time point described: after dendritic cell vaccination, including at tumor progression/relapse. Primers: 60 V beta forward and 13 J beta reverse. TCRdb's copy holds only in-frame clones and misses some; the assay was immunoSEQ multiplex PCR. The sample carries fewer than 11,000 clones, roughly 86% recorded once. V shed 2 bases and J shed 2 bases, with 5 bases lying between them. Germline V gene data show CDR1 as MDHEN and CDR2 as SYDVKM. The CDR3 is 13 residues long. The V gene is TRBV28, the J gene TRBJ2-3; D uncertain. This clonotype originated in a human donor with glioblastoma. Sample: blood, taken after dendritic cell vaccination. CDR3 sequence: CASSLGHTDTQYF. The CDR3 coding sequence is TGTGCCAGCAGTTTAGGCCACACAGATACGCAGTATTTT.